The 14 T cell receptor beta chains given below trace back to one sample, sequenced in a study of persistence of HIV-infected CD4 T cells. The immunoSEQ assay was version 4, run in survey mode. Sequenced by immunoSEQ multiplex PCR; TCRdb stores in-frame clones only, minus some. Here the sample spans tens of thousands of clones, approximately 75% being singletons. Overlapping HIV-1 Gag 15-mer peptides at 0.8 to 1 ug per peptide per mL were used. CD40L-negative CD69-negative CD45RO-high memory CD4+ T cells were sorted as populations depleted of antigen-responding cells. The antigens these receptors bind are not known. The sample consisted of CD4+ T cells sorted from PBMCs after roughly 20-hour stimulation, taken from a patient who received antiretroviral therapy. These receptors were collected from an adult man with HIV who was CMV-seropositive.

This chain uses TRBV7-2 with TRBJ2-6; 11 bases match TRBD1. CDR3 length: 16 amino acids. Trimming removed 7 bases from V and 1 base from J; junction bases left unmatched: 3. CDR1 and CDR2 from the germline V gene are SGHTA and FQGNSA. For the CDR3, the DNA is TGTGCCAGCACCGGGACAGGGGGATCTGGGGCCAACGTCCTGACTTTC. Translating gives CASTGTGGSGANVLTF.

The gene calls are TRBV19 and TRBJ2-2; D may correspond to TRBD1 or TRBD2 (5 bases each). Germline V gene sequence: CDR1 LNHDA, CDR2 SQIVND (reference sequence). Trimming shortened V by 7 bases and J by 5 bases, and 14 bases separated the two germline ends. The CDR3 sequence is 14 residues long. The DNA for the CDR3 is TGTGCCAGTAAGGACCAGGGAGTAACCGGGGAGCTGTTTTTT. It yields the protein CASKDQGVTGELFF.

The CDR3 here is CASSEGRARGSSLHF. For the CDR3, the DNA is TGTGCCAGCAGTGAAGGACGGGCAAGGGGGTCATCCCTCCACTTT. This sequence joins TRBV2 and TRBJ1-6; tentative D call: TRBD1 (6 bases). Germline assignment: CDR1 SNHLY and CDR2 FYNNEI. The V gene lost 1 base and the J gene lost 14 bases, with 18 bases spanning the gap. The CDR3 consists of 15 residues.

This clone was observed a few times. The genes are TRBV7-2 and TRBJ1-5, with D possibly being TRBD1 (5 bases). The V end lost 5 bases, the J end lost 7 bases, and 15 bases lay between the germline ends. The CDR3 has 14 amino acids. Per germline, CDR1 SGHTA and CDR2 FQGNSA. The CDR3 DNA reads TGTGCCAGCAGCCACAACTGGGGGGAGCAGCCCCAGCATTTT. Encoded protein: CASSHNWGEQPQHF.

This clone was detected once. The chain employs TRBV19 and TRBJ1-6, with D perhaps TRBD1 (6 bases). Per germline, CDR1 LNHDA and CDR2 SQIVND (reference sequence). This CDR3 comprises 15 residues. V was clipped by 3 bases and J by 10 bases, with 16 bases between them. The CDR3 nucleotides are TGTGCCAGTAGTATTCGCGGGGGAGGGGGATCACCCCTCCACTTT. It codes for CASSIRGGGGSPLHF.

This chain uses TRBV5-4 with TRBJ1-4; 7 bases are shared with TRBD1. The CDR3 has 16 residues. The trim removed 0 bases at V and 4 bases at J, leaving 6 bases unmatched. Germline loops: CDR1 SGHNT, CDR2 YYREEE (reference sequence). As DNA, the CDR3 is TGTGCCAGCAGCTTGGCCAACAGGGGTGGTAATGAAAAACTGTTTTTT. Its protein product is CASSLANRGGNEKLFF.

J is TRBJ1-2 and V is TRBV12-3 or TRBV12-4; the D is unclear. V was pared by 6 bases and J by 2 bases, with 10 bases between. The CDR3 sequence is 13 residues long. DNA for the CDR3: TGTGCCAGCAGCGGCAGACTAAACTATGGCTACACCTTC. Its protein product is CASSGRLNYGYTF.

The V gene is TRBV6-5, the J gene TRBJ1-4; tentative D call: TRBD1 (5 bases). Looked up from germline, CDR1 is MNHEY and CDR2 is SVGAGI. CDR3 length equals 15 residues. V gave up 5 bases and J gave up 5 bases, with 15 bases separating them. CDR3 region: CASSLSPWGNEKLFF. The CDR3 DNA is TGTGCCAGCAGTCTCAGTCCTTGGGGGAATGAAAAACTGTTTTTT.

The rearrangement uses TRBV2 and TRBJ1-1; possibly TRBD1 for D (5 bases). Trimming stripped 8 bases from V and 7 bases from J, with 14 bases between. Germline CDR1 is SNHLY and CDR2 is FYNNEI. The CDR3 consists of 12 residues. The CDR3, as DNA: TGTGCCAGCCAGGCGGGGGTGGGTGAAGCTTTCTTT. It encodes CASQAGVGEAFF.

V usage is TRBV18 and J usage is TRBJ2-7; D remains ambiguous. V lost 0 bases to trimming and J lost 2 bases, with 11 bases between them. The germline V gene encodes CDR1 KGHSH and CDR2 LQKENI. The CDR3 is made up of 15 amino acids. The CDR3 DNA reads TGTGCCAGCTCACCACCGGGTTTGCTGACCTACGAGCAGTACTTC. Protein product: CASSPPGLLTYEQYF.

Only one count was recorded for this clone. This chain uses TRBV6-6 with TRBJ2-1, with TRBD2 matching 7 bases. CDR1 is MNHNY, CDR2 SVGAGI, per germline (reference sequence). Unmatched junction bases numbered 6, after V lost 3 bases and J lost 4 bases. The CDR3 extends over 15 amino acids. The CDR3 DNA follows: TGTGCCAGCAGTTATGGTGGGGGGGTTTACAATGAGCAGTTCTTC. It is translated as CASSYGGGVYNEQFF.

The V call is TRBV12-3 or TRBV12-4, the J call TRBJ2-1, with a possible D match to TRBD1 (5 bases). The CDR3 runs to 13 residues. With 5 bases removed from V and 4 bases from J, the gap between germline ends came to 9 bases. This chain's CDR3 is CASSTREYNEQFF. CDR3 DNA sequence: TGTGCCAGCAGTACCAGGGAATACAATGAGCAGTTCTTC.

V usage is TRBV6-5 and J usage is TRBJ2-7; 9 bases are a match to TRBD1. V shed 4 bases and J 1 base; nucleotides not matched to a gene: 5. Germline V gene data show CDR1 as MNHEY and CDR2 as SVGAGI. The CDR3 is 15 residues long. The CDR3 here is CASSSRTGDSYEQYF. CDR3 in DNA: TGTGCCAGCAGTTCTAGGACAGGGGATTCCTACGAGCAGTACTTC.

V usage is TRBV18 and J usage is TRBJ2-2, with D perhaps given as TRBD1 or TRBD2 (6 bases each). The CDR3 length is 17 residues. Trimming removed 0 bases at V and 5 bases at J, with 16 bases between. CDR1 and CDR2 from the germline V gene are KGHSH and LQKENI. The chain's CDR3 is CASSPPNGGAGTGELFF. The CDR3 nucleotides are TGTGCCAGCTCACCACCGAACGGGGGCGCGGGGACCGGGGAGCTGTTTTTT.